This TCR beta chain was recovered during a study of T cell clonotyping in hematopoietic cell transplantation. Whole-study results and caveats: No sorting was done, leaving CD4 and CD8 contributions mixed. After transplant, recipient diversity fell while pathologically expanded clonotypes grew through day 180.

Assay: immunoSEQ multiplex PCR; the TCRdb copy retains only in-frame clones and omits some. The repertoire consists of 4,500 to 5,500 clones, with around 96% occurring once and the leading ten covering approximately 2.6%. Looked up from germline, CDR1 is GTSNPN and CDR2 is SVGIG (reference sequence). The V end lost 2 bases, the J end lost 4 bases, and 17 bases lay between the germline ends. This CDR3 has 16 residues. Note on this clone: Its specificity is unknown.

V is TRBV30 and J is TRBJ2-2; D might be TRBD2 (6 bases). This TCR was sampled from a male patient between 40 and 49 years old who had an allogeneic stem cell transplant from a related donor, so the T cells may come from the graft donor. Some clones in this sample may be carry-over from other donors' samples. The sample consisted of PBMCs, taken 100 days after allogeneic stem cell transplant. The DNA of the CDR3 is TGTGCCTGGAGTCCGTCCGGGACTGAGGGCACCGGGGAGCTGTTTTTT. This encodes CAWSPSGTEGTGELFF.